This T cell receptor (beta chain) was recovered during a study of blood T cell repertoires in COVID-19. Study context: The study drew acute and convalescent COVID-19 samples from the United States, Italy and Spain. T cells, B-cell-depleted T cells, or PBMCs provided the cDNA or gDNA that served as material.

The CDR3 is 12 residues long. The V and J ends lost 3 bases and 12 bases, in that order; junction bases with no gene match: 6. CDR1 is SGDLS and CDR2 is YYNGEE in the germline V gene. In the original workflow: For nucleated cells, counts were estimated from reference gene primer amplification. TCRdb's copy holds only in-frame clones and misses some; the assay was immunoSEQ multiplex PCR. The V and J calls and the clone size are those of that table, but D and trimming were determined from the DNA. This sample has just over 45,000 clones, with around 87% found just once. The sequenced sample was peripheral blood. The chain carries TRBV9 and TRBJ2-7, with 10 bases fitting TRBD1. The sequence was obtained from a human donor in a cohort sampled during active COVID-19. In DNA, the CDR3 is TGTGCCAGCAGCGCCGGGACAGGGGTTAGGTACTTC. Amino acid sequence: CASSAGTGVRYF.